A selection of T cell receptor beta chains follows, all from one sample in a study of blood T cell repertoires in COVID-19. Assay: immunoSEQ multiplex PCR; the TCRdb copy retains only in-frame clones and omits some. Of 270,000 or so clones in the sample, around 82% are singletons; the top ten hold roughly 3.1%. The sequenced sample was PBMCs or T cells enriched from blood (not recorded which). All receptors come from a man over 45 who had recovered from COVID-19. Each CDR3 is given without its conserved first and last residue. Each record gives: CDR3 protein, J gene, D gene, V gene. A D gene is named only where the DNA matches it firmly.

ASRRDRASPLH TRBJ1-6 TRBD1 TRBV25-1
ASSLVTGGGSNQPQH TRBJ1-5 NA TRBV5-5
ASSPPELGQGSHEQY TRBJ2-7 TRBD1 TRBV18
ASSLVGGDTEAF TRBJ1-1 NA TRBV5-1
ASSLASGSNEKLF TRBJ1-4 NA TRBV7-9
ASRISQGAGSPLH TRBJ1-6 TRBD1 TRBV5-1
ASSLTGAGHYGYT TRBJ1-2 NA TRBV7-3
ASSSGDSGANVLT TRBJ2-6 NA TRBV6-5
ASSFVTGGTYEQY TRBJ2-7 TRBD1 TRBV28
ASSYLRRGSNQPQH TRBJ1-5 NA TRBV6-2/TRBV6-3
ASSQGGRELNTGELF TRBJ2-2 NA TRBV4-1
ASSPPSSFEQY TRBJ2-7 NA TRBV18
ASSMVAGGTYGYT TRBJ1-2 NA TRBV7-9
ASSTLKGLVPYEQY TRBJ2-7 TRBD2 TRBV19
ASSKMGGPYEQY TRBJ2-7 NA TRBV19
ASSLTGEQY TRBJ2-7 NA TRBV11-3
ASSLDWGRTYEQY TRBJ2-7 NA TRBV7-2
ASSPRLAGVQETQY TRBJ2-5 TRBD2 TRBV27
ASRRGATQETQY TRBJ2-5 TRBD2 TRBV5-1
ASSVGTGVGFQY TRBJ2-4 TRBD1 TRBV2
ASSPLAPETQY TRBJ2-5 TRBD2 TRBV7-2
ATSSPIVGGNTIY TRBJ1-3 NA TRBV19
ASSPRTGWPF TRBJ2-1 TRBD1 TRBV18
ASSIPIQGAGDTEAF TRBJ1-1 NA TRBV19
ASSSPLNPGTQY TRBJ2-5 NA TRBV7-9
ASGSSYRVLAKNIQY TRBJ2-4 NA TRBV27
ASSPQHTGGEAF TRBJ1-1 TRBD1 TRBV5-1
ASSQGANSPDTQY TRBJ2-3 NA TRBV4-1
ASSLIPGQGGGELF TRBJ2-2 TRBD1 TRBV7-3
ASRGAVGVTQY TRBJ2-5 NA TRBV28
ATSRSGTGSYEQY TRBJ2-7 TRBD1 TRBV15
AISPQGDSQPQH TRBJ1-5 NA TRBV10-3
ASSSRTGRSTEAF TRBJ1-1 TRBD1 TRBV19
ASSFRDRAGYT TRBJ1-2 TRBD1 TRBV5-6
ASSSSGGPANEQF TRBJ2-1 TRBD2 TRBV5-1
ASSQGGQHNEKLF TRBJ1-4 NA TRBV3-1/TRBV3-2
ASGTGLRYEQY TRBJ2-7 NA TRBV11-3
AWSVLAGGIQETQY TRBJ2-5 TRBD2 TRBV30